The 26 T cell receptor beta chains below come from one sample, sequenced in a study of HIV-infected children after antiretroviral therapy interruption. A 3' RACE protocol on RNA, with unique molecular identifiers, produced the TCR library. In TCRdb, the 3' RACE reads were re-called with MiXCR into one record per CDR3 protein. In the table there are approximately 89,000 distinct CDR3 sequences, around 6.9% of which are singletons. Treatment noted: PENTA 11 planned treatment interruption arm or continuous ART arm. The specimen was CD45RA+ CD4+ T cells from PBMCs, pooled from several time points, collected from a donor given antiretroviral therapy, either interrupted or continuous. As to subset: naive CD4+ CD45RA+ CD45RO- T cells. The receptors stem from a pool of human donors with HIV.

The genes are TRBV12-3 or TRBV12-4 and TRBJ2-1; 12 bases align to TRBD2. This CDR3 is built from 15 residues. Trimming cost V 4 bases and J 5 bases; bases outside gene matches: 3. CDR3 sequence (DNA): TGTGCCAGCAGTTACCCTAGCGGGGGGGACAATGAGCAGTTCTTC. Translation: CASSYPSGGDNEQFF.

This clonotype showed up just a few times. This chain connects TRBV29-1 to TRBJ2-2; 7 bases match TRBD2. This CDR3 is 13 amino acids long. Germline lookup yields CDR1 SQVTM and CDR2 ANQGSEA. V lost 1 base to trimming and J lost 5 bases; unmatched junction nucleotides: 1. CDR3 region: CSVEVGGTGELFF. DNA of the CDR3: TGCAGCGTTGAAGTGGGGGGGACCGGGGAGCTGTTTTTT.

This clonotype was seen repeatedly, ten times or more. The V gene is TRBV2, the J gene TRBJ2-1; perhaps D is TRBD1 or TRBD2 (5 bases each). V lost 10 bases to trimming and J lost 3 bases, with 13 bases between them. The CDR3 is 13 residues long. The V gene's germline CDR1 is SNHLY and CDR2 FYNNEI. CDR3 sequence (DNA): TGTGCCACTGCCGGGACGGACTACAATGAGCAGTTCTTC. Its protein product is CATAGTDYNEQFF.

The V call is TRBV28, the J call TRBJ1-6, with D unclear. Germline CDR1 is MDHEN and CDR2 is SYDVKM. Trimming shortened V by 10 bases and J by 0 bases, and 13 bases separated the two germline ends. The CDR3 contains 15 residues. CDR3: CAILDSSSYNSPLHF. Written as DNA, the CDR3 is TGTGCCATCTTAGACTCGAGCTCCTATAATTCACCCCTCCACTTT.

This clonotype showed up many times. This sequence joins TRBV20-1 and TRBJ2-5; D is undetermined. In germline, CDR1 is DFQATT, CDR2 SNEGSKA (reference sequence). This CDR3 contains 10 residues. Trimming cost V 5 bases and J 2 bases, with 3 bases left between them. For the CDR3, the DNA is TGCAGTGCTCCTCAAGAGACCCAGTACTTC. Its translation is CSAPQETQYF.

This clonotype has a count of ten or more. The chain links TRBV7-2 to TRBJ2-7, with D maybe TRBD2 (6 bases). Between the trimmed V and J ends, which lost 4 bases and 7 bases, there was a span of 17 bases. Germline assignment: CDR1 SGHTA and CDR2 FQGNSA. The CDR3 totals 14 residues. The CDR3 DNA reads TGTGCCAGCAGCTCCGGAGGGCGACACGTGGAGCAGTACTTC. Translation gives CASSSGGRHVEQYF.

This clonotype has a handful of counts. The chain recombines TRBV20-1 with TRBJ2-2, with D unresolved. This CDR3 is built from 13 residues. Per the germline V gene, CDR1 is DFQATT and CDR2 is SNEGSKA (reference sequence). V was trimmed by 0 bases and J by 6 bases, leaving 8 bases between them. CDR3 residues: CSARDQVPGELFF. DNA for the CDR3: TGCAGTGCTAGAGATCAGGTTCCCGGGGAGCTGTTTTTT.

In this sample, this clonotype turned up a few times. The chain links TRBV29-1 to TRBJ2-7; a weak D match, TRBD1 (5 bases). In germline, CDR1 is SQVTM, CDR2 ANQGSEA. The CDR3 totals 12 residues. V lost 4 bases and J lost 2, with 9 bases in between. The CDR3 sequence is CSVARQPYEQYF. CDR3 DNA: TGCAGCGTTGCCCGACAGCCCTACGAGCAGTACTTC.

The sample holds many counts of this clonotype. The chain joins TRBV5-1 to TRBJ2-3; 10 positions agree with TRBD1. Germline lookup yields CDR1 SGHRS and CDR2 YFSETQ. CDR3 length equals 16 residues. J was trimmed by 3 bases and V by 5 bases; bases with no gene match: 9. CDR3 coding DNA: TGCGCCAGCAGTGTCCTCGACAGGGGGCGGACAGATACGCAGTATTTT. Amino acid sequence: CASSVLDRGRTDTQYF.

This clonotype appeared many times. This rearrangement joins TRBV4-2 to TRBJ2-3, with D perhaps given as TRBD1 or TRBD2 (6 bases each). Trimming removed 1 base at V and 6 bases at J, with 23 bases between. The CDR3 runs to 18 residues. The germline V gene encodes CDR1 LGHNA and CDR2 YNFKEQ. The CDR3 loop reads CASSQAPKGGPDRDTQYF. DNA of the CDR3: TGTGCCAGCAGCCAAGCGCCCAAAGGGGGGCCAGACAGGGATACGCAGTATTTT.

In its sample, this clonotype was seen many times. The chain carries TRBV27 and TRBJ2-3, with 11 positions matching TRBD2. In germline, CDR1 is MNHEY, CDR2 SMNVEV (reference sequence). V shed 5 bases and J 1 base; nucleotides not matched to a gene: 11. The CDR3 is made up of 18 amino acids. The chain's CDR3 is CASSPTNRLAGRTDTQYF. The CDR3 coding sequence is TGTGCCAGCAGTCCTACGAACCGACTAGCGGGGCGCACAGATACGCAGTATTTT.

The table lists this clonotype with many counts. The V and J genes are TRBV24-1 and TRBJ2-1; 7 nucleotides agree with TRBD2. Germline-derived CDR1 and CDR2 are KGHDR and SFDVKD. J lost 3 bases, V lost 4 bases, and 11 bases had no gene match. The CDR3 contains 17 residues. The DNA of the CDR3 is TGTGCCACCAGTGACCCCCGTCAAGCGGGGTACTACAATGAGCAGTTCTTC. It specifies CATSDPRQAGYYNEQFF.

This clonotype was detected ten times or more. The chain uses TRBV7-3 and TRBJ1-1; D not certain. Trimming took off 5 bases at V and 6 bases at J, with 7 bases between the two ends. Germline CDR1 SGHTA, CDR2 FQGTGA. The CDR3 is 11 residues long. For the CDR3, the DNA is TGTGCCAGCAGCGCCGGCGCTGAAGCTTTCTTT. It translates to CASSAGAEAFF.

This clonotype has only one observation. The chain uses TRBV2 and TRBJ2-2; D is undetermined. Trimming cost V 7 bases and J 1 base, with 7 bases left between them. Germline V gene lookup returns CDR1 SNHLY and CDR2 FYNNEI. This CDR3 is built from 13 residues. The CDR3 sequence: CASKPGNTGELFF. The CDR3 coding sequence is TGTGCCAGCAAGCCGGGGAACACCGGGGAGCTGTTTTTT.

This chain links TRBV28 with TRBJ2-7, with D maybe TRBD1 (6 bases). This CDR3 comprises 14 residues. Between the trimmed V and J ends, which lost 6 bases and 0 bases, there was a span of 12 bases. The germline V gene encodes CDR1 MDHEN and CDR2 SYDVKM. CDR3 residues: CASRTGSGSYEQYF. The DNA of the CDR3 is TGTGCCAGCAGAACAGGGTCGGGCTCCTACGAGCAGTACTTC.

This clonotype appeared many times. The chain uses TRBV18 and TRBJ1-1, with TRBD1 as a possible D gene (6 bases). CDR3 length equals 15 residues. V was trimmed by 4 bases and J by 1 base, leaving 13 bases between them. Germline CDR1 is KGHSH and CDR2 is LQKENI. The CDR3 bases are TGTGCCAGCTCACTTAAACAGGGTGGGAACACTGAAGCTTTCTTT. This encodes CASSLKQGGNTEAFF.

V usage is TRBV6-5 and J usage is TRBJ2-7; D tentatively reads TRBD1 or TRBD2 (5 bases each). CDR1 is MNHEY, CDR2 SVGAGI, per germline. This CDR3 has 16 amino acids. V was trimmed by 3 bases and J by 0 bases, leaving 15 bases between them. The CDR3 DNA is TGTGCCAGCAGTTATTCCTACCGGGACCACTCCTACGAGCAGTACTTC. It specifies CASSYSYRDHSYEQYF.

This clonotype occurred many times. V usage is TRBV6-2 or TRBV6-3 and J usage is TRBJ1-1, with a tentative D call TRBD1 (5 bases). CDR1 MNHEY and CDR2 SVGEGT come from the germline V gene. The CDR3 consists of 15 residues. The V gene lost 0 bases and the J gene lost 4 bases, with 12 bases spanning the gap. The CDR3 loop is CASSYSPAGPTEAFF. For the CDR3, the DNA is TGTGCCAGCAGTTACTCGCCAGCAGGGCCCACTGAAGCTTTCTTT.

This clonotype was found a few times. The chain uses TRBV2 and TRBJ2-1; tentative D call: TRBD2 (6 bases). V gave up 8 bases and J gave up 7 bases, with 15 bases separating them. Per the germline V gene, CDR1 is SNHLY and CDR2 is FYNNEI. The CDR3 spans 13 residues. As DNA, the CDR3 is TGTGCCAGCGCGGGACTCATAAAAAATGAGCAGTTCTTC. Its translation is CASAGLIKNEQFF.

This clonotype appeared many times. V is TRBV6-2 or TRBV6-3 and J is TRBJ1-1, with D unresolved. This CDR3 is 14 amino acids long. V was trimmed by 2 bases and J by 5 bases, leaving 12 bases between them. The germline CDR1 and CDR2 sequences are MNHEY and SVGEGT. CDR3 coding DNA: TGTGCCAGCAGTTACGGAGACCACCGGACTGAAGCTTTCTTT. Translating it yields CASSYGDHRTEAFF.

This clonotype was recorded at least ten times. V is TRBV5-1 and J is TRBJ2-3; 7 nucleotides align to TRBD2. This CDR3 is built from 15 residues. The germline CDR1 and CDR2 sequences are SGHRS and YFSETQ. After removal of 2 bases from V and 2 bases from J, the junction contained 5 bases not matched to a gene. Here the CDR3 DNA reads TGCGCCAGCAGCTTTGGCGGGGGTCTCACAGATACGCAGTATTTT. As protein: CASSFGGGLTDTQYF. Variable domain in full (rest from reference TRBV5-1 and TRBJ2-3): KAGVTQTPRYLIKTRGQQVTLSCSPISGHRSVSWYQQTPGQGLQFLFEYFSETQRNKGNFPGRFSGRQFSNSRSEMNVSTLELGDSALYLCASSFGGGLTDTQYFGPGTRLTVL.

In its sample, this clonotype was seen many times. The V and J genes are TRBV27 and TRBJ1-1; 7 bases map to TRBD1. The trim removed 5 bases at V and 2 bases at J, leaving 8 bases unmatched. The CDR3 sequence is 15 residues long. The germline V gene has CDR1 MNHEY and CDR2 SMNVEV (reference sequence). The CDR3: CASSPYGTDNTEAFF. The CDR3 nucleotides are TGTGCCAGCAGTCCGTACGGGACAGACAACACTGAAGCTTTCTTT.

This clonotype was seen repeatedly, ten times or more. This chain links TRBV19 with TRBJ2-1; TRBD1 aligns across 8 bases. CDR1 LNHDA and CDR2 SQIVND come from the germline V gene (reference sequence). With 8 bases clipped from V and 5 bases from J, the junction kept 11 bases outside the gene matches. The CDR3 runs 15 residues. The CDR3 DNA is TGTGCCAGTCCCCAGGGGGCCTCAAAGGACAATGAGCAGTTCTTC. Amino acids: CASPQGASKDNEQFF.

This clonotype was recorded many times. This sequence joins TRBV21-1 and TRBJ2-1; TRBD1, the table's D call, lacks a check against the DNA. TRBV21-1 is designated a pseudogene. The length of the CDR3 is 15 residues. CDR3 in DNA: TGTGCCAGCAGCTCAAGCCGGACCGGGCCGGGAGAGCAGTTCTTC. Protein: CASSSSRTGPGEQFF.

This clonotype has at least ten counts. The chain employs TRBV6-9 and TRBJ1-6, with TRBD1 matching over 7 bases. The germline gives CDR1 MNHGY, CDR2 SVAAGI. The CDR3 has 13 amino acids. V shed 10 bases and J 4 bases; nucleotides not matched to a gene: 4. Here the CDR3 DNA reads TGTGCCAACCCGGGACAGTATAATTCACCCCTCCACTTT. It encodes CANPGQYNSPLHF.

This clonotype was observed at least ten times. The chain is built from TRBV29-1 and TRBJ1-4, with D tentatively TRBD1 (6 bases). The length of the CDR3 is 14 residues. Trimming pared 3 bases from V and 2 bases from J, leaving 10 bases between. Germline V CDR1 and CDR2: SQVTM, ANQGSEA. CDR3 sequence: CSVEGQGTNEKLFF. The CDR3 DNA is TGCAGCGTTGAGGGCCAGGGGACTAATGAAAAACTGTTTTTT.